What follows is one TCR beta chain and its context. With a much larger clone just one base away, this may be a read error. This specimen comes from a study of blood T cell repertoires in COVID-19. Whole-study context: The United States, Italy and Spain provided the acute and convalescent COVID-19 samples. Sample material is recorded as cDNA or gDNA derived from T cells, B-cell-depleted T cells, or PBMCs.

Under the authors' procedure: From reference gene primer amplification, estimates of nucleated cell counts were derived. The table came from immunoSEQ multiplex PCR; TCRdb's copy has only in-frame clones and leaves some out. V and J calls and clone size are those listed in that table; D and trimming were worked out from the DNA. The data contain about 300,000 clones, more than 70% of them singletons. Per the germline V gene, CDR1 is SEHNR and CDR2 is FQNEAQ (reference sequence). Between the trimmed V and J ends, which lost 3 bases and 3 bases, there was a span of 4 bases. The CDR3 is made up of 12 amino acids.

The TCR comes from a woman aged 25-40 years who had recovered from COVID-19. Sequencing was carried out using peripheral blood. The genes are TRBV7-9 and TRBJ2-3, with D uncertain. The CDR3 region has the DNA TGTGCCAGCAGCTTTCAGACAGATACGCAGTATTTT. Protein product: CASSFQTDTQYF.